This T cell receptor (beta chain) was obtained from a study of OX40 agonist ivuxolimab in advanced cancers. Study-level information: Administration of intravenous ivuxolimab to patients occurred every 2 weeks at 0.01 to 10 mg/kg. Partial responses were seen in three patients, one with hepatocellular carcinoma and two with cutaneous melanoma. The study enrolled dose-escalation patients with hepatocellular carcinoma, melanoma, renal cell or head and neck cancer.

This clone was counted once. TCRdb's copy holds only in-frame clones and misses some; the assay was immunoSEQ multiplex PCR. This sample carries 70,000 to 85,000 clones, about 93% of them seen once, and the ten largest clones take approximately 9.9%. Trimming removed 4 bases at V and 0 bases at J, with 14 bases between. The length of the CDR3 is 15 residues. CDR1 SGDLS and CDR2 YYNGEE come from the germline V gene. This chain connects TRBV9 to TRBJ2-7, with D perhaps being TRBD1 or TRBD2 (6 bases each). The sample was CD4+ or CD8+ T cells sorted from blood, taken in a trial of the OX40 agonist ivuxolimab. The clonotype originates from an adult with an advanced solid tumor such as melanoma, head and neck, liver or kidney cancer. The CDR3 bases are TGTGCCAGCAGCCCGGGGGCGTTGAGCTCCTACGAGCAGTACTTC. It yields the protein CASSPGALSSYEQYF.